The sequence of this T cell receptor beta chain was determined in a study of post-analysis software for immune sequencing data. Looking at the study overall: The disease courses covered relapsing-remitting, secondary progressive and progressive-relapsing multiple sclerosis. General study points: About five TRBV segments were more frequent in patients than controls; TRBV5-6, TRBV5-1 and TRBV20-1 belonged to this group.

The CDR3 covers 15 residues. V was pared by 5 bases and J by 0 bases, with 11 bases between. From germline, CDR1 is MNHEY and CDR2 SVGEGT. Sequencing libraries made from TCR beta cDNA carried unique molecular identifiers. Input amounts of 1 to 10 million T cells were used. These gave around 500,000 cDNA molecules, so each molecule approximated one T cell. One entry per CDR3 protein, called by TCRdb with MiXCR from the PCR reads. The repertoire has roughly 180,000 distinct CDR3 sequences, about 29% of them found once; the top ten carry approximately 1.5%. Comment on this clonotype: Its antigen remains unknown.

This receptor was taken from a girl under 18 with multiple sclerosis. Material: blood. The rearrangement uses TRBV6-2 or TRBV6-3 and TRBJ1-5; unclear D gene. The CDR3 DNA reads TGTGCCAGCAGTAGTGCGCTCCTTAGCAATCAGCCCCAGCATTTT. Translated, it gives CASSSALLSNQPQHF.